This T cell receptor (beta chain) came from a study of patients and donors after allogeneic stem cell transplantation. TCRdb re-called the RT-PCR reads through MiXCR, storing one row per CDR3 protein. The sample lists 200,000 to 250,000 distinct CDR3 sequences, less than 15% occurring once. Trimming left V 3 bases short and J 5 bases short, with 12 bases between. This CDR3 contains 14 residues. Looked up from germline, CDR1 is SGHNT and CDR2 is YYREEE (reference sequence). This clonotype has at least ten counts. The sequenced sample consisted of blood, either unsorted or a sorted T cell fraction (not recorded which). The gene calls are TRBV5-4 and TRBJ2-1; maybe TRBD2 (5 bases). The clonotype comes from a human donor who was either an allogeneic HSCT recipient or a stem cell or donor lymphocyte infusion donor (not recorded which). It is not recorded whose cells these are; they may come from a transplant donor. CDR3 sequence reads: CASSSEAGHNEQFF. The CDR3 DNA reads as TGTGCCAGCAGCTCTGAGGCGGGTCACAATGAGCAGTTCTTC.